The clone carrying this T cell receptor (beta chain) was counted a single time. Its antigen is still unknown. Deep level was the assay's run setting. Repertoires were generated with immunoSEQ multiplex PCR, while TCRdb's copy carries only in-frame clones and drops some. The sample consists of about 1.5 million clones, 95% to 99% of them appearing once. This CDR3 contains 14 residues. In germline, CDR1 is MNHEY, CDR2 SVGAGI. V dropped 7 bases and J dropped 0; count of bases not matched to a gene: 4. This specimen belongs to a study of shared clonotypes between healthy human individuals. Overall study findings and caveats: Donor clonotype sharing was expected to depend on sequencing depth.

Sequencing was carried out using naive CD4+ T cells sorted from blood. As for subset: CD45RA+ positively selected. The chain recombines TRBV6-5 with TRBJ1-2; the match to TRBD1 covers 8 bases. The clonotype comes from a man younger than 45 in good health. The CDR3 protein is CASNTQGANYGYTF. CDR3 sequence (DNA): TGTGCCAGCAATACACAGGGGGCTAACTATGGCTACACCTTC.